This T cell receptor beta chain was sequenced during a study of a mutant IDH1 vaccine in newly diagnosed glioma. Overall study: The treated group averaged roughly 40 years old and was roughly 62% male, 37.5% female.

Clones were sequenced by immunoSEQ multiplex PCR, and TCRdb holds only the in-frame ones, with some missing. The sample lists roughly 56,000 clones; more than 75% were seen once. Regarding time point: week 47, end of study. Vaccine doses each comprised 300 ug of mutant IDH1 20-mer peptide, with topical imiquimod. The CDR3 is 14 amino acids. Per germline, CDR1 SQVTM and CDR2 ANQGSEA. Trimming cost V 4 bases and J 0 bases, with 10 bases left between them. The study, taken as a whole, reports: Variations in leading peripheral T cell clonotypes appeared to have no connection with pseudoprogression.

Of note for this clone: Its antigen is as yet unknown.

J is TRBJ1-5 and V is TRBV29-1; TRBD1 is a possible D gene (5 bases). The sequence was collected from a middle-aged woman with glioma. Some clones in this sample may be carry-over from other donors' samples. Sequencing used PBMCs, obtained from a glioma patient whose treatment included an IDH1 peptide vaccine. CDR3 amino acids: CSVGQGVSNQPQHF. The CDR3 DNA sequence: TGCAGCGTTGGCCAGGGAGTTAGCAATCAGCCCCAGCATTTT.